A single sample is the source of the 21 T cell receptor beta chains below, sequenced in a study of OX40 agonist ivuxolimab in advanced cancers. Assay used: immunoSEQ multiplex PCR; TCRdb lists only in-frame clones, some missing. Found here are 45,000 to 50,000 clones, about nine tenths of them singletons; the top ten hold 52%. Sequenced here: CD4+ or CD8+ T cells sorted from blood, sampled in a trial of the OX40 agonist ivuxolimab. Receptors originate from an adult with an advanced solid tumor such as melanoma, head and neck, liver or kidney cancer.

This chain connects TRBV28 to TRBJ2-2, with 10 positions matching TRBD2. Germline CDR1 is MDHEN and CDR2 is SYDVKM. V shed 5 bases and J 3 bases; nucleotides not matched to a gene: 6. The CDR3 is 16 residues long. CDR3 protein: CASSPSGGADTGELFF. Written as DNA, the CDR3 is TGTGCCAGCAGTCCAAGCGGGGGGGCCGACACCGGGGAGCTGTTTTTT.

J is TRBJ2-7 and V is TRBV4-1; a weak D match, TRBD2 (6 bases). The V end lost 1 base, the J end lost 6 bases, and 19 bases lay between the germline ends. CDR1 and CDR2 (germline): MGHRA, YSYEKL. CDR3 length: 16 residues. The CDR3 here is CASSQGPGTSHPEQYF. The CDR3 nucleotides are TGCGCCAGCAGCCAAGGACCCGGGACTTCACACCCCGAGCAGTACTTC.

This clone has only one observation. This chain joins TRBV27 and TRBJ2-7; TRBD1 agrees at 7 bases. The CDR3 is 16 amino acids. After removal of 5 bases from V and 5 bases from J, the junction contained 15 bases not matched to a gene. The germline CDR1 and CDR2 sequences are MNHEY and SMNVEV (reference sequence). The CDR3 is CASSMTTGTALDEQYF. The CDR3 DNA reads TGTGCCAGCAGTATGACTACCGGGACAGCTTTGGACGAGCAGTACTTC.

The chain joins TRBV5-6 to TRBJ2-2, with TRBD2 matching 7 bases. This CDR3 is 18 amino acids long. Germline trimming cut 1 base from V and 1 base from J; bases unmatched to any gene: 10. Germline V gene lookup returns CDR1 SGHDT and CDR2 YYEEEE. The CDR3 DNA is TGTGCCAGCAGCTTGTACGGGGGGAAAGTTTTGAACACCGGGGAGCTGTTTTTT. This codes for CASSLYGGKVLNTGELFF.

This sequence joins TRBV18 and TRBJ1-5; D uncertain. V gave up 0 bases and J gave up 1 base, with 19 bases separating them. The germline V gene encodes CDR1 KGHSH and CDR2 LQKENI. The CDR3 runs 19 residues. The CDR3 region has the DNA TGTGCCAGCTCACCACCGAATAGCTGCGGACCCGCAAGCAATCAGCCCCAGCATTTT. Residues: CASSPPNSCGPASNQPQHF.

The V call is TRBV10-3, the J call TRBJ2-6; 12 positions match TRBD1. Unmatched junction bases numbered 7, after V lost 4 bases and J lost 3 bases. Germline CDR1 reads ENHRY; CDR2 reads SYGVKD. This CDR3 has 18 amino acids. The CDR3 reads CAISGPGQGAIGANVLTF. CDR3 nucleotide sequence: TGTGCCATCAGTGGTCCGGGACAGGGGGCGATTGGGGCCAACGTCCTGACTTTC.

The gene calls are TRBV19 and TRBJ2-7; no definite D call. The V gene lost 1 base and the J gene lost 0 bases, with 10 bases spanning the gap. Germline CDR1 LNHDA, CDR2 SQIVND (reference sequence). The CDR3 spans 15 residues. The CDR3 loop reads CASSIGRARSYEQYF. The CDR3 nucleotides are TGTGCCAGTAGTATAGGGCGAGCGCGCTCCTACGAGCAGTACTTC.

The gene calls are TRBV9 and TRBJ2-3; 8 bases match TRBD2. The germline V gene has CDR1 SGDLS and CDR2 YYNGEE. The CDR3 consists of 16 residues. With V trimmed by 4 bases and J by 6 bases, 13 bases remained unmatched. In nucleotides, the CDR3 is TGTGCCAGCAGCCCGCTGGGCGGGAGGCTTTCTGATACGCAGTATTTT. Amino acid sequence: CASSPLGGRLSDTQYF.

The rearrangement links TRBV7-9 to TRBJ2-7, with TRBD2 as a possible D gene (5 bases). The V and J ends lost 4 bases and 5 bases respectively, with 9 bases between them. Germline V gene lookup returns CDR1 SEHNR and CDR2 FQNEAQ (reference sequence). CDR3 length equals 12 residues. The CDR3 bases are TGTGCCAGCAGCTACTCCGGGGACGAGCAGTACTTC. The encoded protein is CASSYSGDEQYF.

This chain uses TRBV9 with TRBJ1-2; tentative D call: TRBD1 (5 bases). V lost 3 bases, J lost 8 bases, and 20 bases lay in between. CDR3 size: 15 residues. CDR1 is SGDLS, CDR2 YYNGEE, per germline. For the CDR3, the DNA is TGTGCCAGCAGCGCGGGAGGGGACCCCGGGCTAGGCTACACCTTC. The encoded protein is CASSAGGDPGLGYTF. The entire variable domain, with the rest obtained from reference TRBV9 and TRBJ1-2, is as follows: DSGVTQTPKHLITATGQRVTLRCSPRSGDLSVYWYQQSLDQGLQFLIQYYNGEERAKGNILERFSAQQFPDLHSELNLSSLELGDSALYFCASSAGGDPGLGYTFGSGTRLTVV.

Ten or more counts support this clone. CDR3 amino acids: CASSLGTTTGELFF. CDR3 DNA: TGTGCCAGCAGCTTAGGGACTACTACCGGGGAGCTGTTTTTT. The chain is built from TRBV11-3 and TRBJ2-2, with TRBD2 as a possible D gene (6 bases). Germline-derived CDR1 and CDR2 are SGHNT and YENEEA. This CDR3 is built from 14 residues. V lost 1 base and J 5 bases, leaving 8 bases between the germline ends.

V and J are TRBV14 and TRBJ2-1; the match to TRBD2 covers 8 bases. Germline CDR1 and CDR2: SGHDN and FVKESK. The CDR3 sequence is 17 residues long. Trimming at V came to 3 bases and at J to 6 bases, leaving 13 bases not matched to a gene. CDR3 amino acids: CASSQGVAGFFLNEQFF. The DNA for the CDR3 is TGTGCCAGCAGCCAGGGGGTAGCGGGATTCTTCCTCAATGAGCAGTTCTTC.

This clone was detected once. The chain carries TRBV27 and TRBJ1-6; TRBD1 aligns across 9 bases. Looked up from germline, CDR1 is MNHEY and CDR2 is SMNVEV (reference sequence). Unmatched junction bases numbered 4, after V lost 2 bases and J lost 8 bases. This CDR3 region has 15 residues. In DNA, the CDR3 is TGTGCCAGCAGTTTAACAGGGGGCGAGGATTCACCCCTCCACTTT. Protein product: CASSLTGGEDSPLHF.

The V and J genes are TRBV5-1 and TRBJ1-4; 8 nucleotides line up with TRBD1. The CDR3 runs to 15 residues. Germline values: CDR1 SGHRS, CDR2 YFSETQ. V lost 0 bases, J lost 3 bases, and 1 base stayed unmatched. The CDR3 DNA is TGCGCCAGCAGCTTGGGGGACAGGCCTAATGAAAAACTGTTTTTT. This encodes CASSLGDRPNEKLFF. Combining the CDR3 with reference TRBV5-1 and TRBJ1-4 gives the whole variable domain KAGVTQTPRYLIKTRGQQVTLSCSPISGHRSVSWYQQTPGQGLQFLFEYFSETQRNKGNFPGRFSGRQFSNSRSEMNVSTLELGDSALYLCASSLGDRPNEKLFFGSGTQLSVL.

The rearrangement joins TRBV6-4 to TRBJ2-3; D possibly corresponds to TRBD2 (5 bases). V was cut by 0 bases and J by 3 bases, with 10 bases left in between. Germline V gives CDR1 MRHNA, CDR2 SNTAGT. The CDR3 covers 15 residues. The CDR3 loop is CASSDSSGGTDTQYF. CDR3 sequence (DNA): TGTGCCAGCAGTGACTCGTCAGGAGGTACAGATACGCAGTATTTT.

This clone showed up just a few times. The chain combines TRBV28 with TRBJ1-3; 7 nucleotides line up with TRBD1. The CDR3 is 16 residues long. Germline CDR1 is MDHEN and CDR2 is SYDVKM. Germline trimming cut 2 bases from V and 0 bases from J; bases unmatched to any gene: 4. The CDR3 here is CASSLTGALSGNTIYF. CDR3 nucleotide sequence: TGTGCCAGCAGTTTAACAGGGGCCCTCTCTGGAAACACCATATATTTT.

The V gene is TRBV4-3, the J gene TRBJ2-2, with D uncertain. V gave up 4 bases and J gave up 5 bases, with 17 bases separating them. From germline, CDR1 is LGHNA and CDR2 YSLEER. There are 16 residues in the CDR3. The DNA for the CDR3 is TGCGCCAGCAGCCGTGGGCCTGGGATTGGGACCGGGGAGCTGTTTTTT. As protein: CASSRGPGIGTGELFF.

This clone was found once. CDR3 amino acids: CASQGAGENTGELFF. Written as DNA, the CDR3 is TGTGCCAGCCAGGGGGCAGGGGAAAACACCGGGGAGCTGTTTTTT. This rearrangement joins TRBV28 to TRBJ2-2, with 8 bases that match TRBD1. J was trimmed by 2 bases and V by 8 bases; bases with no gene match: 7. The CDR3 spans 15 residues. The germline gives CDR1 MDHEN, CDR2 SYDVKM. Drawing the rest from reference TRBV28 and TRBJ2-2, the complete variable domain is DVKVTQSSRYLVKRTGEKVFLECVQDMDHENMFWYRQDPGLGLRLIYFSYDVKMKEKGDIPEGYSVSREKKERFSLILESASTNQTSMYLCASQGAGENTGELFFGEGSRLTVL.

The chain is built from TRBV9 and TRBJ2-6; D tentatively reads TRBD1 or TRBD2 (7 bases each). The germline CDR1 and CDR2 sequences are SGDLS and YYNGEE. The length of the CDR3 is 19 residues. Trimming pared 4 bases from V and 0 bases from J, leaving 20 bases between. CDR3 sequence: CASSPGLGGYSSGANVLTF. The CDR3 coding sequence is TGTGCCAGCAGCCCCGGACTAGGGGGCTACAGCTCTGGGGCCAACGTCCTGACTTTC.

The V gene is TRBV2, the J gene TRBJ1-1; unclear D gene. The CDR3 runs 12 residues. V lost 2 bases and J 8 bases, leaving 9 bases between the germline ends. Germline V lookup: CDR1 SNHLY, CDR2 FYNNEI. CDR3 DNA sequence: TGTGCCAGCAGTGAACACGGCAGGGAAGCTTTCTTT. Translating gives CASSEHGREAFF.

This clone was detected a few times. The chain joins TRBV25-1 to TRBJ2-5; the D gene is possibly TRBD1 (7 bases). Between the trimmed V and J ends, which lost 4 bases and 4 bases, there was a span of 16 bases. The CDR3 is made up of 15 amino acids. Germline CDR1 MGHDK, CDR2 SYGVNS. The DNA of the CDR3 is TGTGCCAGCAGTGGACAGGGTTTGGGGGGAGAGACCCAGTACTTC. Protein product: CASSGQGLGGETQYF.